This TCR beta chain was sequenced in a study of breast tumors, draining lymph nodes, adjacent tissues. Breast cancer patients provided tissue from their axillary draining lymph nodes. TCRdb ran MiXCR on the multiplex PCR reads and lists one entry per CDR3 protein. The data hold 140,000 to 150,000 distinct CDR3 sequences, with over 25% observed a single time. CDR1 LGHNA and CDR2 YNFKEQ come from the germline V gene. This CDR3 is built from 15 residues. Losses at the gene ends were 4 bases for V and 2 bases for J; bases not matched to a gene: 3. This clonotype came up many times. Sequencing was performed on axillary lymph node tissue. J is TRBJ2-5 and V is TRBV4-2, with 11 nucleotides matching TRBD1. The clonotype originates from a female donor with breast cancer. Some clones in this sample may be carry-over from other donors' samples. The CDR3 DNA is TGTGCCAGCAGCCTGGGACAGGGGGTTCAAGAGACCCAGTACTTC. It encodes CASSLGQGVQETQYF.